The T cell receptor (beta chain) under discussion was sequenced for a study of control samples from healthy donors and cancer patients (dated by TCRdb to about 2020). About this clone itself: Its antigen is still unknown. No qualities accompany the bases; no much larger clone lies one base away.

Library method: the immunoSEQ multiplex PCR assay. The source is immuneACCESS, and TCRdb retained only in-frame sequences with V and J called. Part of the clones is not carried over; for the studies checked, unresolved V genes explain less than half of this, and the remainder is unexplained. This sample gives about 170,000 clones in total; 91% of them show up just once. The ten largest clones capture about 2.1% of the sample. The CDR3 numbers 11 residues from cysteine through phenylalanine. The retained sequence is limited to the CDR3, 33 bases, with the frame set at the first base. CDR1 and CDR2 (DFQATT, SNEGSKA) derive from the germline V gene (reference sequence).

Sample: blood. The clonotype comes from a woman aged 40 to 50 in good health. Rearrangement joined TRBV20-1 to TRBJ2-7, with the D call perhaps TRBD1 or TRBD2, each one matching 6 bases. The base sequence is TGCGCCGGGGGCACCTCCTACGAGCAGTACTTC. It translates to CAGGTSYEQYF.